The rows below give T cell receptor beta chains drawn from one sample of a study of T cell repertoires in cytomegalovirus infection. TCRdb called the reads again in MiXCR, with one record for every CDR3 protein. Of about 360,000 distinct CDR3 sequences in the sample, around 18% were seen once. Sequencing used PBMCs. These receptor sequences come from a human donor in good health (CMV status not recorded). Some clones in this sample may be carry-over from other donors' samples. Both conserved end residues are part of each CDR3.

>TRBV18|TRBJ1-5|15
CASSPTGLRNQPQHF
>TRBV12-3/TRBV12-4|TRBJ2-1|14
CASSSRGPYNEQFF
>TRBV19|TRBJ1-5|14
CASSGQVTRQPQHF
>TRBV19|TRBJ1-2|14
CASSTPDGNYGYTF
>TRBV4-3|TRBJ1-4|16
CASSAQGQESNEKLFF
>TRBV15|TRBJ2-1|12
CATSSPAGEQFF
>TRBV29-1|TRBJ2-7|12
CSVWTDSYEQYF
>TRBV7-6|TRBJ2-3|14
CASSLGPGDGAQYF
>TRBV12-3/TRBV12-4|TRBJ1-4|14
CASSFGGEGEKLFF
>TRBV25-1|TRBJ2-1|15
CASSEWDRGYNEQFF
>TRBV4-1|TRBJ1-4|16
CASSPEGTGLAEKLFF
>TRBV6-6|TRBJ2-3|15
CASSYRWGSTDTQYF
>TRBV5-4|TRBJ2-4|20
CASSLALGGGTKLAKNIQYF
>TRBV15|TRBJ2-3|16
CATSGKSLARTDTQYF
>TRBV4-1|TRBJ2-7|20
CASSHPWGLAGGSSAYEQYF
>TRBV28|TRBJ1-5|12
CASSLPRKPQHF
>TRBV11-2|TRBJ2-1|14
CASSPTSVANEQFF
>TRBV11-2|TRBJ2-6|15
CASRDGISGANVLTF
>TRBV5-4|TRBJ1-2|15
CASSYRDRMNYGYTF
>TRBV10-3|TRBJ1-1|14
CAISGSPEGTEAFF
>TRBV4-3|TRBJ1-4|16
CASSRRTGPSNEKLFF
>TRBV5-6|TRBJ1-2|16
CASSLTRDRGSYGYTF
>TRBV6-1|TRBJ2-7|11
CASSTRQDRYF
>TRBV15|TRBJ1-1|15
CATSRVTGRNTEAFF
>TRBV10-3|TRBJ2-5|12
CAIRTAQETQYF
>TRBV27|TRBJ2-7|15
CASSQEAGSSYEQYF
>TRBV4-3|TRBJ1-1|16
CASSPTLTGVHTEAFF
>TRBV7-2|TRBJ1-1|18
CASSLIRTRGTVNTEAFF
>TRBV19|TRBJ2-3|15
CASTSSHSATDTQYF
>TRBV20-1|TRBJ2-1|16
CSARALAGSSYNEQFF